Listed below are T cell receptor beta chains from one sample, sequenced in a study of shared clonotypes between healthy human individuals. Repertoires were generated with immunoSEQ multiplex PCR, while TCRdb's copy carries only in-frame clones and drops some. Among some 2,000,000 clones, under 97% were seen once, and the ten largest hold around 0.13%. The sequenced sample was naive CD4+ T cells sorted from blood. The receptors were sampled from a man younger than 30 in good health. Both conserved end residues are part of each CDR3. Each record gives: CDR3 protein, CDR3 DNA, D gene, J gene, V gene. D genes are given only for firm matches.

cdr3_aa: CASRQGDADTQYF
cdr3_nt: TGCGCCAGCCGACAGGGGGACGCAGATACGCAGTATTTT
d_call: TRBD1
j_call: TRBJ2-3
v_call: TRBV4-1

cdr3_aa: CASSLGSGGTQYF
cdr3_nt: TGTGCCAGCAGCTTGGGTAGCGGGGGTACGCAGTATTTT
d_call: TRBD2
j_call: TRBJ2-3
v_call: TRBV5-6

cdr3_aa: CASSPLAETYEQYF
cdr3_nt: TGTGCCAGCTCCCCACTAGCGGAAACCTACGAGCAGTACTTC
d_call: TRBD2
j_call: TRBJ2-7
v_call: TRBV18

cdr3_aa: CASRIAGGIYNEQFF
cdr3_nt: TGTGCCAGCAGAATAGCGGGAGGCATCTACAATGAGCAGTTCTTC
d_call: TRBD2
j_call: TRBJ2-1
v_call: TRBV25-1

cdr3_aa: CASSPVLMNTGELFF
cdr3_nt: TGCGCCAGCAGCCCAGTCTTGATGAACACCGGGGAGCTGTTTTTT
d_call: NA
j_call: TRBJ2-2
v_call: TRBV5-1

cdr3_aa: CASRVAGADSYEQYF
cdr3_nt: TGTGCCAGCAGAGTAGCGGGGGCGGACTCCTACGAGCAGTACTTC
d_call: TRBD2
j_call: TRBJ2-7
v_call: TRBV6-1

cdr3_aa: CATIPRDRDETQYF
cdr3_nt: TGTGCCACCATACCCCGGGACAGGGACGAGACCCAGTACTTC
d_call: TRBD1
j_call: TRBJ2-5
v_call: TRBV7-2

cdr3_aa: CASSFDPSTDTQYF
cdr3_nt: TGTGCCAGCAGTTTCGACCCTTCCACAGATACGCAGTATTTT
d_call: NA
j_call: TRBJ2-3
v_call: TRBV28

cdr3_aa: CAWSLGGGPKNIQYF
cdr3_nt: TGTGCCTGGAGCTTGGGGGGGGGCCCCAAAAACATTCAGTACTTC
d_call: NA
j_call: TRBJ2-4
v_call: TRBV30

cdr3_aa: CASSRKNNYGYTF
cdr3_nt: TGTGCCAGCAGTCGTAAGAATAACTATGGCTACACCTTC
d_call: NA
j_call: TRBJ1-2
v_call: TRBV27

cdr3_aa: CASSLAGRGHGYTF
cdr3_nt: TGTGCCAGCAGCTTAGCGGGCAGGGGGCATGGCTACACCTTC
d_call: TRBD1
j_call: TRBJ1-2
v_call: TRBV11-2

cdr3_aa: CASSESGTGYGYTF
cdr3_nt: TGTGCCAGCTCAGAATCCGGGACAGGCTATGGCTACACCTTC
d_call: TRBD1
j_call: TRBJ1-2
v_call: TRBV18

cdr3_aa: CATSSQLGSYEQYF
cdr3_nt: TGTGCCACCAGCTCTCAGCTGGGCTCCTACGAGCAGTACTTC
d_call: NA
j_call: TRBJ2-7
v_call: TRBV15

cdr3_aa: CASSLAGGYHYTF
cdr3_nt: TGTGCCAGCAGTTTAGCGGGGGGTTATCACTACACCTTC
d_call: NA
j_call: TRBJ1-2
v_call: TRBV27

cdr3_aa: CASRTPGSPGNTIYF
cdr3_nt: TGTGCCAGCAGAACTCCAGGGTCCCCTGGAAACACCATATATTTT
d_call: NA
j_call: TRBJ1-3
v_call: TRBV6-5

cdr3_aa: CAGARETNEKLFF
cdr3_nt: TGTGCCGGTGCACGGGAAACTAATGAAAAACTGTTTTTT
d_call: NA
j_call: TRBJ1-4
v_call: TRBV30

cdr3_aa: CASRLAGGVYNEQFF
cdr3_nt: TGCGCCAGCAGACTAGCGGGGGGGGTTTACAATGAGCAGTTCTTC
d_call: TRBD2
j_call: TRBJ2-1
v_call: TRBV10-2